The rows below give T cell receptor beta chains drawn from one sample of a study of CD8 T cells in ankylosing spondylitis. TCRdb passed the 5' RACE reads through MiXCR, listing each CDR3 protein once. Among roughly 160,000 distinct CDR3 sequences listed, 9.8% were seen once. Sequences were obtained from blood, either unsorted or a sorted T cell fraction (not recorded which). These receptors originate from a female donor with ankylosing spondylitis or in good health (not recorded which). Both conserved end residues are part of each CDR3. A D gene is named only where the DNA matches it firmly. Expanded clones are given a class, and other clones once, few, many or no size at all.

clone_size	d_call	v_call	j_call	cdr3_nt	cdr3_aa
NA	TRBD1	TRBV18	TRBJ2-7	TGTGCCAGCTCACCTTCAGGGGGCACGACCTACGAGCAGTACTTC	CASSPSGGTTYEQYF
few	NA	TRBV5-4	TRBJ1-1	TGTGCCAGCAGCCTGGGAAGCTGGGCTTTCTTT	CASSLGSWAFF
few	NA	TRBV27	TRBJ2-1	TGTGCCAGCAGTCCCCCTTTTTTAAATGAGCAGTTCTTC	CASSPPFLNEQFF
few	NA	TRBV7-9	TRBJ1-1	TGTGCCAGCGGTGACCAGGGGTACCTGAACACTGAAGCTTTCTTT	CASGDQGYLNTEAFF
NA	NA	TRBV7-9	TRBJ2-6	TGTGCCAGCAGTTCCCCGCGAACTGGGGCCAACGTCCTGACTTTC	CASSSPRTGANVLTF
few	NA	TRBV20-1	TRBJ1-1	TGCAGTGCTAGAGCAGGACAGTCCCTGGGTACTGAAGCTTTCTTT	CSARAGQSLGTEAFF
few	NA	TRBV7-9	TRBJ1-2	TGTGCCAGCCTCCTCCCGGGCTCTGGCTACACCTTC	CASLLPGSGYTF
few	NA	TRBV4-3	TRBJ2-3	TGCGCCAGCACCCCGGGGGCCCGGGCAGGGGGGGAAGATACGCAGTATTTT	CASTPGARAGGEDTQYF
few	NA	TRBV4-3	TRBJ1-1	TGCGCCAGCAGCCAAGGGACGGCCGGCGGTTTGAACACTGAAGCTTTCTTT	CASSQGTAGGLNTEAFF
few	TRBD2	TRBV27	TRBJ2-7	TGTGCCAGCAGCGCTAGCGGGACCCCCGTCGAGCAGTACTTC	CASSASGTPVEQYF
once	NA	TRBV28	TRBJ1-1	TGTGCCGGCAGTTCTTTCGGTGGGACTGAAGCTTTCTTT	CAGSSFGGTEAFF
many	NA	TRBV6-2/TRBV6-3	TRBJ2-2	TGTGCCAGCAGTTTAAGTCGCTCAACCGGGGAGCTGTTTTTT	CASSLSRSTGELFF
NA	NA	TRBV27	TRBJ2-3	TGTGCCAGCAGTCCGTGGGTTTTAACAGATACGCAGTATTTT	CASSPWVLTDTQYF
few	TRBD2	TRBV4-2	TRBJ2-3	TGTGCCAGCAGCCAAAGACTAGCGGGAGGCCCAGATACGCAGTATTTT	CASSQRLAGGPDTQYF
NA	NA	TRBV27	TRBJ2-5	TGTGCCAGCAGTTTATCGGCCGCCGCGGAGACCCAGTACTTC	CASSLSAAAETQYF
NA	NA	TRBV7-9	TRBJ2-1	TGTGCCAGCAGCCTGAGGTGGACAGATTTCTACAATGAGCAGTTCTTC	CASSLRWTDFYNEQFF
few	NA	TRBV7-9	TRBJ2-5	TGTGCCAGCAGCTTATCGACGAGGAGAGTAGAGACCCAGTACTTC	CASSLSTRRVETQYF
few	TRBD2	TRBV29-1	TRBJ2-1	TGCAGCGCGCCGGGACTAGAGGGTGAAGGCTCCTACAATGAGCAGTTCTTC	CSAPGLEGEGSYNEQFF
NA	NA	TRBV6-5	TRBJ1-2	TGTGCCAGCAGTTACTCCTCAGCGAACTATGGCTACACCTTC	CASSYSSANYGYTF
many	TRBD2	TRBV7-8	TRBJ2-1	TGTGCCAGCAGCTCGAACCCGGGACTAGCGGGACGAACGCAAGGGTATGAGCAGTTCTTC	CASSSNPGLAGRTQGYEQFF
NA	NA	TRBV4-2	TRBJ1-1	TGTGCCAGTTCCCATTCAGGGTCGGGAGACACTGAAGCTTTCTTT	CASSHSGSGDTEAFF
many	NA	TRBV7-2	TRBJ2-5	TGTGCCAGCAGCTCGGATTCTCGGGAGACCCAGTACTTC	CASSSDSRETQYF
NA	TRBD2	TRBV20-1	TRBJ2-1	TGCAGTGCTAGAAACGGGACTAGCGGGATCAATGAGCAGTTCTTC	CSARNGTSGINEQFF
few	NA	TRBV6-2/TRBV6-3	TRBJ1-1	TGTGCCAGCAGTCACCCAGGAATTCAGACTGAAGCTTTCTTT	CASSHPGIQTEAFF
few	TRBD2	TRBV5-5	TRBJ2-7	TGTGCCAGCAGCATTAGACTAGCCTCGTCCTACGAGCAGTACTTC	CASSIRLASSYEQYF
few	TRBD2	TRBV4-3	TRBJ2-1	TGCGCCAGCAGCCAAGGACGAGCGGGAGGTACCAATGAGCAGTTCTTC	CASSQGRAGGTNEQFF
many	TRBD2	TRBV10-3	TRBJ2-1	TGTGCCATCGGAACTAGCGGGAGGAATGAGCAGTTCTTC	CAIGTSGRNEQFF
NA	NA	TRBV4-3	TRBJ2-6	TGCGCCAGCAGCCAAGATCTGGGGCCGAGCTCTGGGGCCAACGTCCTGACTTTC	CASSQDLGPSSGANVLTF
few	NA	TRBV14	TRBJ1-2	TGTGCCAGCAGCCCAGTACTCTATGGCTACACCTTC	CASSPVLYGYTF
many	NA	TRBV29-1	TRBJ2-3	TGCAGCGTGAATACAGATACGCAGTATTTT	CSVNTDTQYF
few	NA	TRBV6-2/TRBV6-3	TRBJ1-1	TGTGCCAGCAGTCCGGCGGTCCTGAACACTGAAGCTTTCTTT	CASSPAVLNTEAFF
many	TRBD2	TRBV7-9	TRBJ2-1	TGTGCCAGCAGCTTAAGCGGGAGGCCTCCGACAAATGAGCAGTTCTTC	CASSLSGRPPTNEQFF
NA	NA	TRBV7-9	TRBJ2-1	TGTGCCAGCAGCTACATCCTTGGACAGCAGGAGCAGTTCTTC	CASSYILGQQEQFF